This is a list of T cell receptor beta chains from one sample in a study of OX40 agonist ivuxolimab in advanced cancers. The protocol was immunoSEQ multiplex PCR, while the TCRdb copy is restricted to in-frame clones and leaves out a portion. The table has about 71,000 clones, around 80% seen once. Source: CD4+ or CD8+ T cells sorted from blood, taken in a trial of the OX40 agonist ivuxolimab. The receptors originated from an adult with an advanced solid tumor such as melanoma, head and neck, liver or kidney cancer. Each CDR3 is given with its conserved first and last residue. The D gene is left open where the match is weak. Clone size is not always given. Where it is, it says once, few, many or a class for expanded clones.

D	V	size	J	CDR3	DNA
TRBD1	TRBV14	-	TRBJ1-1	CASSHRDRGFPLNTEAFF	TGTGCCAGCAGCCACAGGGACAGGGGATTCCCACTGAACACTGAAGCTTTCTTT
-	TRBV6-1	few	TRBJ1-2	CASSYRDGYTF	TGTGCCAGCAGTTACAGAGATGGCTACACCTTC
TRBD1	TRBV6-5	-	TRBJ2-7	CASSPDRYYEQYF	TGTGCCAGCAGCCCGGACAGGTACTACGAGCAGTACTTC
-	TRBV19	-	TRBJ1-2	CASSIDRSVGYGYTF	TGTGCCAGTAGTATAGACAGGTCTGTTGGCTATGGCTACACCTTC
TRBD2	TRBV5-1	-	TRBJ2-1	CASSLGGLAYNEQFF	TGCGCCAGCAGCTTGGGAGGACTAGCCTACAATGAGCAGTTCTTC
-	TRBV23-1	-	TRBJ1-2	CAAADRNYGYTF	TGCGCCGCCGCTGACCGTAACTATGGCTACACCTTC
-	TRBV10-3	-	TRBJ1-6	CAINEGGRNSPLHF	TGTGCCATCAATGAGGGGGGGAGAAATTCACCCCTCCACTTT
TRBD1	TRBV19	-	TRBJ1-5	CASSIRQGGIGLGNQPQHF	TGTGCCAGTAGTATAAGACAGGGTGGAATTGGTTTAGGCAATCAGCCCCAGCATTTT
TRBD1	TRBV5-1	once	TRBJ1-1	CASSHYSFIRGFTEAFF	TGCGCCAGCAGCCACTATAGCTTTATCAGGGGGTTCACTGAAGCTTTCTTT
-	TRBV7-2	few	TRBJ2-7	CASTPWFPSSYEQYF	TGTGCCAGCACCCCCTGGTTCCCGAGCTCCTACGAGCAGTACTTC
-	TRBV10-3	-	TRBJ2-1	CAIREGQLYNEQFF	TGTGCCATCAGGGAGGGACAGCTTTACAATGAGCAGTTCTTC
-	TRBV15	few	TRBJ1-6	CATSREGLLYNSPLHF	TGTGCCACCAGCAGAGAAGGACTTCTCTATAATTCACCCCTCCACTTT
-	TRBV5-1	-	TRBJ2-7	CASSLAFRGASYEQYF	TGCGCCAGCAGCTTGGCATTTCGGGGGGCATCCTACGAGCAGTACTTC
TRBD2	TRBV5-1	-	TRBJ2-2	CASSREVQGTNTGELFF	TGCGCCAGCAGCCGGGAGGTGCAGGGCACGAACACCGGGGAGCTGTTTTTT
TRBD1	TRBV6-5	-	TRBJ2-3	CASRPGQLSDTQYF	TGTGCCAGCAGACCGGGACAGTTATCAGATACGCAGTATTTT
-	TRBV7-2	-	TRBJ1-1	CASSLAQAGSAFF	TGTGCCAGCAGCTTAGCGCAAGCAGGGTCGGCTTTCTTT
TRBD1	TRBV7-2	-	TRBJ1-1	CASSLNPTGWGTEAFF	TGTGCCAGCAGCCTCAACCCGACAGGGTGGGGGACTGAAGCTTTCTTT
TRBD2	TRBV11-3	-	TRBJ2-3	CASSSRLAGGSTDTQYF	TGTGCCAGCAGCTCGAGACTAGCGGGGGGGAGCACAGATACGCAGTATTTT
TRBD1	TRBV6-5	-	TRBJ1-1	CASSWQGDAEAFF	TGTGCCAGCAGTTGGCAGGGGGATGCTGAAGCTTTCTTT
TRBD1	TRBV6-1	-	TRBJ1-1	CASSLQGARAFF	TGTGCCAGCAGTCTACAGGGGGCGCGAGCTTTCTTT
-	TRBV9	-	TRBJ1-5	CASKRWISNQPQHF	TGTGCCAGCAAACGGTGGATAAGCAATCAGCCCCAGCATTTT
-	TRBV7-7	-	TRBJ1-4	CASSLGVNEKLFF	TGTGCCAGCAGCTTAGGCGTTAATGAAAAACTGTTTTTT
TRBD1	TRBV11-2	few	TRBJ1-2	CASSLFPGTGAYGYTF	TGTGCCAGCAGCCTATTTCCCGGGACAGGGGCTTATGGCTACACCTTC
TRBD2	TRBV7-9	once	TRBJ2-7	CASIPTGTSGRGEQYF	TGTGCCAGCATCCCAACAGGGACTAGCGGGAGAGGCGAGCAGTACTTC
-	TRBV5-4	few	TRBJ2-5	CASSYQGFGKETQYF	TGTGCCAGCAGTTACCAGGGGTTTGGAAAAGAGACCCAGTACTTC
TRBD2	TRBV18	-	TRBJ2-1	CASSPRTSGRENEQFF	TGTGCCAGCTCACCCAGGACTAGCGGGAGGGAGAATGAGCAGTTCTTC
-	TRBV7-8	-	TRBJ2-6	CASSLESSGANVLTF	TGTGCCAGCAGCCTCGAGAGCTCTGGGGCCAACGTCCTGACTTTC